This T cell receptor (beta chain) was documented in a study of PD-L1 blockade in urothelial cancer. Study-level background: Patients with male sex and bladder-origin urothelial cancer accounted for twenty-five of 29 enrolled. Per blood sample, T cells had a median of roughly 150,000.

TCRdb keeps only in-frame clones here, not all; method: immunoSEQ multiplex PCR. Of roughly 87,000 clones listed, about 90% are singletons. The sample's time point: pretreatment peripheral blood. The diagnosis in patients was locally advanced or metastatic urothelial carcinoma. The ends were cut back, 4 bases at V and 0 bases at J, with 11 bases in the middle. The CDR3 has 14 amino acids. Germline V gene sequence: CDR1 SGHRS, CDR2 YFSETQ. The receptor comes from an elderly woman with urothelial cancer. The specimen was PBMCs, collected around atezolizumab (anti-PD-L1) treatment. The chain has TRBV5-1 and TRBJ2-7, with D possibly TRBD2 on 6 matching bases. The CDR3 region is CASSTGGRSYEQYF. The DNA for the CDR3 is TGCGCCAGCAGCACAGGAGGGCGCTCCTACGAGCAGTACTTC.